This is a list of T cell receptor beta chains from one sample in a study of radiotherapy plus CTLA-4 blockade in lung cancer. Profiling relied on immunoSEQ multiplex PCR, and the TCRdb table lists in-frame clones only, not all of them. The repertoire has tens of thousands of clones, around nine tenths of them found once; the top ten carry just over 0.85%. The source was peripheral blood, collected from a patient treated with radiotherapy plus ipilimumab. Source of these receptors: a human donor with non-small cell lung cancer who had stable disease on radiotherapy plus ipilimumab. Both conserved end residues are trimmed from each CDR3. A D gene is named only where the DNA matches it firmly.

J gene,V gene,D gene,CDR3 protein
TRBJ1-6,TRBV9,TRBD1,ASSVEGTGGNSPLH
TRBJ1-1,TRBV7-3,.,ASSLTDMNTEAF
TRBJ1-2,TRBV19,TRBD1,ASRTGTYGYT
TRBJ1-4,TRBV5-1,.,ASGQGIPNEKLF
TRBJ1-6,TRBV7-2,.,ASSLQGNSPLH
TRBJ2-7,TRBV10-3,.,ATLETPTSLHEQY
TRBJ1-2,TRBV7-9,.,ASSAPSGTSNYGYT
TRBJ2-1,TRBV11-2,.,ASRDSSYNEQF
TRBJ1-2,TRBV28,.,ASCPGGADGYT
TRBJ2-7,TRBV6-5,TRBD2,ASRREISDEQY
TRBJ2-6,TRBV28,.,ASSLQGTGANVLT
TRBJ2-1,TRBV6-7,TRBD1,ASSSRLPGQGIREQF